This TCR beta chain was recovered during a study of T cells after yellow fever vaccination. This clonotype was observed at least ten times. Antigen: not known. TCRdb reprocessed the 5' RACE reads with MiXCR, giving one entry per CDR3 protein. Altogether 150,000 or so distinct CDR3 sequences are present, about 6.9% being singletons, with the ten largest covering over 0.55%. Whole-study findings and limits: Most clones from primary vaccination resurfaced after the booster (around 95% CD4, about 91% CD8).

Germline assignment: CDR1 DFQATT and CDR2 SNEGSKA (reference sequence). There are 15 residues in the CDR3. The V and J ends lost 0 bases and 5 bases, in that order; junction bases with no gene match: 5. This specimen was CD4+ T cells sorted from PBMCs, taken 10 days after the yellow fever booster vaccination. The chain employs TRBV20-1 and TRBJ2-1; TRBD2 aligns across 9 bases. This clonotype originated in a man aged 25 to 40 who received the YFV17D yellow fever vaccine. In DNA form, the CDR3 reads TGCAGTGCTAGAGATGGGGGACTAGCCAACAATGAGCAGTTCTTC. Translating it yields CSARDGGLANNEQFF.